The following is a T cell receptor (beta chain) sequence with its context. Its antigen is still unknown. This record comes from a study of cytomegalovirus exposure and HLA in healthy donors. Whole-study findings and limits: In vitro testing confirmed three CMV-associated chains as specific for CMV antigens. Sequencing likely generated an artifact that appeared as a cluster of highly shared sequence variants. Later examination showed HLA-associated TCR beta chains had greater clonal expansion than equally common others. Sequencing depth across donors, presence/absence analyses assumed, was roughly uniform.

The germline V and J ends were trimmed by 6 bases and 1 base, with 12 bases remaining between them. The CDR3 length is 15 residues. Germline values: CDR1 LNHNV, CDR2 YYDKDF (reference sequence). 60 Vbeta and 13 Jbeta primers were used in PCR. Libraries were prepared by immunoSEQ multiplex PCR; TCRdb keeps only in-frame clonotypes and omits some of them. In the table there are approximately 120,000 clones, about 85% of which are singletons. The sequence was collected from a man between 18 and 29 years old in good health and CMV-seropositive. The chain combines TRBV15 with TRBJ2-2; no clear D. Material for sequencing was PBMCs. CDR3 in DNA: TGTGCCACCAGAGCGAGACGGAAGAACACCGGGGAGCTGTTTTTT. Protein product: CATRARRKNTGELFF.